This entry lists 10 T cell receptor beta chains sequenced from one sample in a study of blood T cell repertoires in COVID-19. Profiled with immunoSEQ multiplex PCR; TCRdb holds only in-frame clones, not every one. The sample lists under 500,000 clones, 70% to 90% occurring once. Input material: PBMCs or T cells enriched from blood (not recorded which). The receptors here all came from a woman in her late teens or twenties with acute COVID-19.

This rearrangement joins TRBV10-3 to TRBJ1-5; 9 bases line up with TRBD1. The germline gives CDR1 ENHRY, CDR2 SYGVKD. V shed 2 bases, J shed 7 bases, and the junction held 3 bases outside the gene matches. This CDR3 has 14 amino acids. CDR3 sequence: CAISEGQGKQPQHF. DNA for the CDR3: TGTGCCATCAGTGAGGGACAGGGGAAACAGCCCCAGCATTTT.

The CDR3 DNA sequence: TGCGCCAGCAGCCGAGATACTAGCCGGCGACCTCCTTCCTACAATGAGCAGTTCTTC. Translation: CASSRDTSRRPPSYNEQFF. This chain joins TRBV4-3 and TRBJ2-1; tentative D call: TRBD2 (6 bases). The germline gives CDR1 LGHNA, CDR2 YSLEER. Trimming removed 4 bases from V and 1 base from J, with 23 bases in between. The CDR3 runs to 19 residues.

The chain links TRBV9 to TRBJ2-7; 12 bases fit TRBD2. J lost 4 bases, V lost 3 bases, and 8 bases had no gene match. Per germline, CDR1 SGDLS and CDR2 YYNGEE. This CDR3 spans 16 amino acids. In nucleotides, the CDR3 is TGTGCCAGCAGCGAGACTAGCGGGAGTGTTGCGTACGAGCAGTACTTC. It is translated as CASSETSGSVAYEQYF.

This clone was observed once. The genes are TRBV19 and TRBJ1-2; 9 bases align to TRBD1. The J segment lost 7 bases and the V segment lost 6 bases, leaving 3 bases of the junction unmatched. The CDR3 is made up of 12 amino acids. The V gene's germline CDR1 is LNHDA and CDR2 SQIVND (reference sequence). The chain's CDR3 is CASRQGARGYTF. CDR3 sequence (DNA): TGTGCCAGTAGACAGGGGGCGCGTGGCTACACCTTC.

This clone was counted a single time. This chain connects TRBV9 to TRBJ2-3, with 9 bases identical to TRBD2. The germline gives CDR1 SGDLS, CDR2 YYNGEE. This CDR3 has 17 residues. Germline trimming cut 0 bases from V and 6 bases from J; bases unmatched to any gene: 11. The CDR3 here is CASSVVRDSGRSDTQYF. CDR3 coding DNA: TGTGCCAGCAGCGTAGTCAGGGATAGCGGGAGAAGTGATACGCAGTATTTT.

The chain uses TRBV6-2 or TRBV6-3 and TRBJ2-5, with D possibly being TRBD1 (6 bases). This CDR3 has 13 residues. V lost 5 bases, J lost 5 bases, and 12 bases lay in between. The germline gives CDR1 MNHEY, CDR2 SVGEGT. The chain's CDR3 is CASSTQGAETQYF. The CDR3 bases are TGTGCCAGCAGTACACAGGGCGCGGAGACCCAGTACTTC.

The V gene is TRBV30, the J gene TRBJ1-3; perhaps TRBD1 as D (6 bases). CDR3 size: 15 residues. Germline values: CDR1 GTSNPN, CDR2 SVGIG (reference sequence). V was trimmed by 1 base and J by 2 bases, leaving 12 bases between them. CDR3: CAWSAGVFAGNTIYF. In nucleotides, the CDR3 is TGTGCCTGGAGTGCAGGGGTGTTTGCTGGAAACACCATATATTTT.

V gene TRBV7-2 combines with J gene TRBJ2-1; 8 bases match TRBD2. Germline V lookup: CDR1 SGHTA, CDR2 FQGNSA. CDR3 size: 15 residues. V was pared by 3 bases and J by 4 bases, with 5 bases of the junction left unmatched. CDR3 nucleotides: TGTGCCAGCAGCTTGCGGGGGGACCAGTACAATGAGCAGTTCTTC. This gives the protein CASSLRGDQYNEQFF.

The rearrangement uses TRBV20-1 and TRBJ1-1; D is perhaps TRBD1 (5 bases). The CDR3 has 11 residues. Trimming pared 5 bases from V and 7 bases from J, leaving 11 bases between. The germline V gene has CDR1 DFQATT and CDR2 SNEGSKA (reference sequence). The CDR3 sequence: CSAPKQVEAFF. The CDR3 DNA reads as TGCAGTGCTCCCAAACAGGTTGAAGCTTTCTTT.

The chain carries TRBV19 and TRBJ2-2; 10 nucleotides match TRBD2. Germline loops: CDR1 LNHDA, CDR2 SQIVND (reference sequence). CDR3 size: 16 residues. V shed 10 bases and J 10 bases; nucleotides not matched to a gene: 18. CDR3 loop: CATASGGAGGPEELFF. The DNA of the CDR3 is TGTGCCACCGCCTCGGGGGGAGCGGGAGGGCCAGAGGAGCTGTTTTTT.